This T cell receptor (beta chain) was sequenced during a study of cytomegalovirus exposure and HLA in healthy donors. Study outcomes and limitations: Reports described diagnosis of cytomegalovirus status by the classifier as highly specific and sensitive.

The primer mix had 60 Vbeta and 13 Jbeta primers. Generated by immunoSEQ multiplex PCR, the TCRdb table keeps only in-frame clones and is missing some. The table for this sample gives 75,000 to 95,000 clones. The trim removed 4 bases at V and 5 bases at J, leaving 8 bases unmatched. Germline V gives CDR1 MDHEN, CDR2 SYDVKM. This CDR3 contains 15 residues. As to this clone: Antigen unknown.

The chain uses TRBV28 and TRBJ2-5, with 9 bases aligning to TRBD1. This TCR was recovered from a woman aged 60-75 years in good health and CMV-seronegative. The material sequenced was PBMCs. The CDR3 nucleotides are TGTGCCAGCAGTTCCCCGGGGACAGGGCAGGAGACCCAGTACTTC. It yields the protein CASSSPGTGQETQYF.